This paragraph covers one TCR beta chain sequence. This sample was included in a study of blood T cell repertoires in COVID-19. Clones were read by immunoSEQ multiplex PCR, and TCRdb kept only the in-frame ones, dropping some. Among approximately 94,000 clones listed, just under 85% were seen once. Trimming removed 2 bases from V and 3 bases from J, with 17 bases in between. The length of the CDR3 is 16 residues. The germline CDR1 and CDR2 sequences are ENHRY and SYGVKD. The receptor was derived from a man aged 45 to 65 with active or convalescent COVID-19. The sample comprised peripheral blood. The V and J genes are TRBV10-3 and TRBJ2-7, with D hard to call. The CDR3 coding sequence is TGTGCCATCAGTGAGCTGGCCACCCAAGCTAGCTACGAGCAGTACTTC. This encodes CAISELATQASYEQYF.